These 3 T cell receptor beta chains originate from one sample sequenced in a study of PD-1 blockade in classical Hodgkin lymphoma (dated by TCRdb to 2018 to 2020). This specimen's time point label, interpreted: newly diagnosed, previously untreated cHL patient sample. A Miltenyi CD4+ T cell isolation kit was used for magnetic negative selection to purify CD4+ T cells from thawed PBMCs. Library prep was done by the immunoSEQ multiplex PCR assay. Drawn from immuneACCESS, this table holds only the in-frame rearrangements with V and J called that TCRdb kept. Clones are partly lost; checked studies trace under half to an unresolved V gene and leave the rest unexplained. In all, the sample holds 25,000 to 35,000 clones, and about nine tenths of those were seen once. The ten largest clones represent 0.95% to 1.5% of the sample. Sequencing was carried out using CD4+ T cells from blood. The receptors come from a human donor with classical Hodgkin lymphoma.

The chain recombines TRBV5-4 with TRBJ2-3; tentatively, D is TRBD2 (6 bases). CDR1 and CDR2 from the germline V gene are SGHNT and YYREEE (reference sequence). The CDR3 runs to 16 residues. V was shortened by 3 bases and J by 0 bases, with 14 bases between the two germline ends. The CDR3 nucleotides are TGTGCCAGCAGCTCGCCGTGGGGGGAGAGCACAGATACGCAGTATTTT. Translated: CASSSPWGESTDTQYF. The full variable domain, completed using reference TRBV5-4 and TRBJ2-3, is ETGVTQSPTHLIKTRGQQVTLRCSSQSGHNTVSWYQQALGQGPQFIFQYYREEENGRGNFPPRFSGLQFPNYSSELNVNALELDDSALYLCASSSPWGESTDTQYFGPGTRLTVL.

The chain couples TRBV28 to TRBJ1-2; TRBD1 is a possible D gene (5 bases). The CDR3 has 12 residues. The germline V gene encodes CDR1 MDHEN and CDR2 SYDVKM. The V gene lost 1 base and the J gene lost 6 bases, with 6 bases spanning the gap. CDR3 residues: CASSLLGDGYTF. The CDR3 bases are TGTGCCAGCAGTTTATTAGGGGATGGCTACACCTTC.

With regard to this clone: The DNA is left out, because the CDR3 cannot be placed on it with certainty; the CDR3 is given as TCRdb lists it. The gene calls are TRBV7-6 and TRBJ2-5; TRBD1, the table's D call, was not compared with the DNA. With termini counted, the CDR3 has 10 amino acids. Germline V lookup: CDR1 SGHVS, CDR2 FNYEAQ. CDR3 residues: CASSFGQGNF.